Below are 21 T cell receptor beta chains sequenced from a single sample in a study of response to subunit inactivated influenza vaccine (dated by TCRdb to the late 2010s). The library was prepared using RT-PCR. TCRdb records Illumina HiSeq 2500 as the sequencer. TCRdb cleaned the public reads at Q25 with fastp, built clones with MiXCR and kept in-frame beta chains. Every entry covers one CDR3 protein and lists the most common genes and DNA from its rows. The sample includes some 850,000 distinct CDR3 sequences, with about 18% observed a single time. Clones ranked in the top ten supply 11% of the sample. The sequencing here drew on PBMCs from blood, taken approximately 5 days after vaccination. The receptors shown here come from a man aged 50 to 60 who received an inactivated influenza vaccine. Donor details come from another sample of the same person, matched by shared clones.

This chain connects TRBV4-2 to TRBJ2-3, with D perhaps TRBD2 (5 bases). CDR3 size: 15 residues. The germline V and J ends were trimmed by 1 base and 2 bases, with 10 bases remaining between them. Germline V lookup: CDR1 LGHNA, CDR2 YNFKEQ. CDR3 amino acids: CASSQASQPTDTQYF. CDR3 sequence (DNA): TGTGCCAGCAGCCAAGCTAGCCAACCCACAGATACGCAGTATTTT.

This clonotype was counted many times. The chain uses TRBV24-1 and TRBJ2-5; possible D gene TRBD2, 5 bases. The germline gives CDR1 KGHDR, CDR2 SFDVKD. This CDR3 comprises 14 residues. V dropped 4 bases and J dropped 0 bases, with 8 bases sitting between them. The CDR3 loop reads CATSENGNQETQYF. In DNA form, the CDR3 reads TGTGCCACCAGTGAAAACGGGAACCAAGAGACCCAGTACTTC.

This clonotype has only a few counts. This rearrangement joins TRBV2 to TRBJ1-6, with a weak D call TRBD1 (6 bases). The length of the CDR3 is 15 residues. Trimming pared 7 bases from V and 5 bases from J, leaving 15 bases between. Germline V CDR1 and CDR2: SNHLY, FYNNEI. The CDR3 sequence: CASKAQRGNNSPLHF. The CDR3, as DNA: TGTGCCAGCAAAGCCCAGAGGGGGAATAATTCACCCCTCCACTTT.

This clonotype showed up just a few times. This chain connects TRBV30 to TRBJ2-6, with D unclear. Trimming removed 0 bases at V and 4 bases at J, with 10 bases between. The length of the CDR3 is 15 residues. Germline V CDR1 and CDR2: GTSNPN, SVGIG (reference sequence). The CDR3 DNA is TGTGCCTGGAGTGTAGACGTAGGAGGGGCCAACGTCCTGACTTTC. Amino acids: CAWSVDVGGANVLTF.

This clonotype was seen more than once but under ten times. The rearrangement links TRBV6-5 to TRBJ2-7; D remains unclear. The CDR3 sequence is 14 residues long. Germline assignment: CDR1 MNHEY and CDR2 SVGAGI. Trimming took 0 bases from V and 2 from J, leaving 8 bases between them. The CDR3 bases are TGTGCCAGCAGTTACTCGGCACGAACCTACGAGCAGTACTTC. Translating gives CASSYSARTYEQYF.

This clonotype was recorded a few times. The chain is built from TRBV18 and TRBJ2-2; 10 bases align to TRBD1. The CDR3 sequence is 15 residues long. J was trimmed by 6 bases and V by 2 bases; bases with no gene match: 3. CDR1 KGHSH and CDR2 LQKENI come from the germline V gene. The CDR3 sequence is CASSPGTGVPGELFF. The DNA of the CDR3 is TGTGCCAGCTCACCAGGGACAGGGGTGCCCGGGGAGCTGTTTTTT.

V and J are TRBV5-5 and TRBJ2-3; 13 bases match TRBD2. The CDR3 is 16 amino acids. Germline V CDR1 and CDR2: SGHKS, YYEKEE (reference sequence). The V gene end was trimmed by 4 bases and the J gene end by 2 bases; junction bases not matched to a gene: 4. CDR3 DNA: TGTGCCAGCAGCGATGGGACTAGCGGGGTCACAGATACGCAGTATTTT. This gives the protein CASSDGTSGVTDTQYF.

This clonotype was detected ten times or more. The CDR3: CSVERTGGEQYF. The CDR3, as DNA: TGCAGCGTTGAGAGGACAGGGGGCGAGCAGTACTTC. The V gene is TRBV29-1, the J gene TRBJ2-7, with TRBD1 identical over 10 bases. The V gene end was trimmed by 3 bases and the J gene end by 6 bases; junction bases not matched to a gene: 2. Looked up from germline, CDR1 is SQVTM and CDR2 is ANQGSEA. The CDR3 runs 12 residues.

This clonotype was found many times. This chain joins TRBV20-1 and TRBJ1-1; D remains unclear. Germline assignment: CDR1 DFQATT and CDR2 SNEGSKA (reference sequence). The germline V and J ends were trimmed by 4 bases and 0 bases, with 6 bases remaining between them. The CDR3 contains 12 residues. The CDR3 DNA reads TGCAGTGCTACTGAGATGAACACTGAAGCTTTCTTT. It yields the protein CSATEMNTEAFF.

In its sample, this clonotype was seen a few times. The chain links TRBV5-1 to TRBJ2-7; tentative D call: TRBD1 (6 bases). Germline lookup yields CDR1 SGHRS and CDR2 YFSETQ. V shed 2 bases and J shed 3 bases, with 12 bases lying between them. CDR3 size: 14 residues. This CDR3 is CASSFTGSYYEQYF. The CDR3 nucleotides are TGCGCCAGCAGCTTCACAGGGTCCTACTACGAGCAGTACTTC.

The chain employs TRBV12-3 or TRBV12-4 and TRBJ2-2, with TRBD1 matching 10 bases. V lost 5 bases and J lost 4; bases outside the gene matches: 4. The CDR3 covers 15 residues. The CDR3 DNA sequence: TGTGCCAGCAGTAAGGACAGGGGGTTCACCGGGGAGCTGTTTTTT. Translated, it gives CASSKDRGFTGELFF.

V gene TRBV20-1 combines with J gene TRBJ2-7; 12 positions match TRBD2. V shed 1 base and J 4 bases; nucleotides not matched to a gene: 2. This CDR3 is 14 amino acids long. Germline V gene data show CDR1 as DFQATT and CDR2 as SNEGSKA (reference sequence). The CDR3 sequence: CSARASGRVYEQYF. The CDR3 DNA follows: TGCAGTGCTAGAGCTAGCGGGAGGGTATACGAGCAGTACTTC.

This clonotype has only a few counts. The chain couples TRBV27 to TRBJ2-5; D gene uncertain. Germline V CDR1 and CDR2: MNHEY, SMNVEV (reference sequence). Trimming pared 5 bases from V and 1 base from J, leaving 14 bases between. This CDR3 region has 15 residues. The CDR3 nucleotides are TGTGCCAGCAGTACGACCTATGCTACCCAAGAGACCCAGTACTTC. It translates to CASSTTYATQETQYF.

The V and J genes are TRBV6-1 and TRBJ1-1; 7 bases line up with TRBD1. Trimming removed 1 base from V and 3 bases from J; junction bases left unmatched: 2. This CDR3 is 14 amino acids long. CDR1 MNHNS and CDR2 SASEGT come from the germline V gene. Here the CDR3 DNA reads TGTGCCAGCAGTGAAGACAGGGGTGACACTGAAGCTTTCTTT. Protein: CASSEDRGDTEAFF.

This clonotype has a handful of counts. This chain links TRBV29-1 with TRBJ2-5; D tentatively reads TRBD1 or TRBD2 (5 bases each). Germline V gives CDR1 SQVTM, CDR2 ANQGSEA. Trimming removed 1 base at V and 5 bases at J, with 14 bases between. The CDR3 totals 14 residues. The chain's CDR3 is CSVEAGTEGETQYF. CDR3 DNA sequence: TGCAGCGTTGAAGCGGGGACCGAGGGGGAGACCCAGTACTTC.

V is TRBV20-1 and J is TRBJ1-2; D is unresolved. CDR3 length equals 15 residues. V was clipped by 0 bases and J by 5 bases, with 16 bases between them. Germline loops: CDR1 DFQATT, CDR2 SNEGSKA (reference sequence). CDR3 in DNA: TGCAGTGCTAGAGATCGGACCGCCACTTTATATGGCTACACCTTC. The encoded protein is CSARDRTATLYGYTF.

A few counts support this clonotype. The chain uses TRBV9 and TRBJ2-1; 10 bases fit TRBD2. Germline V lookup: CDR1 SGDLS, CDR2 YYNGEE. This CDR3 spans 17 amino acids. V lost 4 bases, J lost 5 bases, and 12 bases stayed unmatched. Here the CDR3 reads CASSPPWGAGGDNEQFF. CDR3 in DNA: TGTGCCAGCAGCCCCCCTTGGGGAGCGGGAGGGGACAATGAGCAGTTCTTC.

This clonotype was observed a few times. This rearrangement joins TRBV28 to TRBJ1-6; tentative D call: TRBD1 (5 bases). CDR3 length equals 16 residues. The germline V gene has CDR1 MDHEN and CDR2 SYDVKM. V was cut by 6 bases and J by 2 bases, with 14 bases left in between. CDR3 region: CASSALGGTYNSPLHF. The CDR3 nucleotides are TGTGCCAGCAGCGCCCTGGGGGGGACCTATAATTCACCCCTCCACTTT.

This clonotype was seen repeatedly, ten times or more. This sequence joins TRBV5-1 and TRBJ2-2; 7 bases are a match to TRBD2. J lost 7 bases, V lost 1 base, and 10 bases had no gene match. Looked up from germline, CDR1 is SGHRS and CDR2 is YFSETQ. This CDR3 has 16 amino acids. The CDR3: CASSLIAAGAHGELFF. CDR3 DNA sequence: TGCGCCAGCAGCTTGATTGCGGCGGGAGCCCACGGGGAGCTGTTTTTT.

There are a few counts of this clonotype. The chain is built from TRBV9 and TRBJ1-2; weak D call: TRBD1 (5 bases). The CDR3 contains 13 residues. Between the trimmed V and J ends, which lost 5 bases and 2 bases, there was a span of 10 bases. Germline V gene sequence: CDR1 SGDLS, CDR2 YYNGEE. DNA of the CDR3: TGTGCCAGCAGGGGGGAGGAGAACTATGGCTACACCTTC. Translation gives CASRGEENYGYTF.

This clonotype appeared a few times. This rearrangement joins TRBV15 to TRBJ1-1; D may be TRBD1 (5 bases). The CDR3 has 15 residues. V was pared by 3 bases and J by 0 bases, with 11 bases between. From germline, CDR1 is LNHNV and CDR2 YYDKDF (reference sequence). Written as DNA, the CDR3 is TGTGCCACCAGCAGGGCCGACAGAATGAACACTGAAGCTTTCTTT. Its protein product is CATSRADRMNTEAFF.